These 24 T cell receptor beta chains originate from one sample sequenced in a study of T cell changes during pregnancy in multiple sclerosis. Here immunoSEQ multiplex PCR was the method, and the copy in TCRdb shows in-frame clones only, minus some. The table includes some 100,000 clones, almost 95% detected once. The sample here was peripheral blood, taken before pregnancy. Every receptor here comes from a female donor with multiple sclerosis, enrolled in a pregnancy study.

The chain carries TRBV11-2 and TRBJ2-5; perhaps TRBD2 as D (6 bases). This CDR3 region has 15 residues. Per the germline V gene, CDR1 is SGHAT and CDR2 is FQNNGV. V was trimmed by 7 bases and J by 4 bases, leaving 19 bases between them. This chain's CDR3 is CASTRTTGTLETQYF. The CDR3 DNA is TGTGCCAGCACCCGAACGACCGGGACTCTAGAGACCCAGTACTTC.

The chain links TRBV27 to TRBJ2-1; TRBD1 matches at 11 bases. CDR1 is MNHEY and CDR2 is SMNVEV in the germline V gene (reference sequence). J gave up 7 bases and V 4 bases, and 9 bases lay outside the gene matches. The length of the CDR3 is 16 residues. For the CDR3, the DNA is TGTGCCAGCAGTTCGCAGGACAGGGGGCTTAGGAATGAGCAGTTCTTC. Encoded protein: CASSSQDRGLRNEQFF.

The chain combines TRBV28 with TRBJ1-2; TRBD1 matches 9 bases. CDR1 MDHEN and CDR2 SYDVKM come from the germline V gene. Trimming removed 3 bases from V and 7 bases from J; junction bases left unmatched: 3. This CDR3 contains 13 residues. Written as DNA, the CDR3 is TGTGCCAGCAGTTTTCGGACAGGGGCTGGCTACACCTTC. This codes for CASSFRTGAGYTF.

This chain uses TRBV30 with TRBJ1-1; 7 bases match TRBD1. V shed 0 bases and J 7 bases; nucleotides not matched to a gene: 5. Looked up from germline, CDR1 is GTSNPN and CDR2 is SVGIG (reference sequence). The CDR3 is 13 amino acids. The CDR3 protein is CAWSVGGVGEAFF. Written as DNA, the CDR3 is TGTGCCTGGAGTGTAGGGGGCGTAGGTGAAGCTTTCTTT.

In DNA form, the CDR3 reads TGTGCCAGCAGTTTTTTGAAGACTAGCGGGAGGGACGAGCAGTACTTC. Its translation: CASSFLKTSGRDEQYF. This chain uses TRBV27 with TRBJ2-7; 14 bases align to TRBD2. CDR1 and CDR2 from the germline V gene are MNHEY and SMNVEV (reference sequence). After removal of 3 bases from V and 5 bases from J, the junction contained 6 bases not matched to a gene. The CDR3 extends over 16 amino acids.

This rearrangement joins TRBV6-4 to TRBJ2-1, with a possible D match to TRBD2 (6 bases). The CDR3 runs to 15 residues. V was pared by 3 bases and J by 3 bases, with 12 bases between. Germline CDR1 is MRHNA and CDR2 is SNTAGT. The CDR3 sequence: CASSESFGSYNEQFF. The CDR3 bases are TGTGCCAGCAGTGAGTCGTTCGGGAGCTACAATGAGCAGTTCTTC.

The rearrangement joins TRBV9 to TRBJ2-7, with TRBD2 matching 10 bases. The CDR3 has 16 amino acids. Germline V gene data show CDR1 as SGDLS and CDR2 as YYNGEE. Trimming at V came to 0 bases and at J to 4 bases, leaving 7 bases not matched to a gene. The CDR3 DNA sequence: TGTGCCAGCAGCGTAGAACCCGGGACTAGCGTGTACGAGCAGTACTTC. Translated: CASSVEPGTSVYEQYF.

This clone was found once. DNA for the CDR3: TGCGCCAGCAGCCAAGATAAACGGGAGGAGTACTACGAGCAGTACTTC. Translation: CASSQDKREEYYEQYF. V usage is TRBV4-1 and J usage is TRBJ2-7, with TRBD2 matching 7 bases. V shed 0 bases, J shed 3 bases, and the junction held 8 bases outside the gene matches. Per germline, CDR1 MGHRA and CDR2 YSYEKL. The CDR3 covers 16 residues.

The chain is built from TRBV6-1 and TRBJ1-5; D unclear. Trimming cost V 3 bases and J 4 bases, with 7 bases left between them. The V gene's germline CDR1 is MNHNS and CDR2 SASEGT. The CDR3 extends over 13 amino acids. The CDR3, as DNA: TGTGCCAGCAGTGACCCCAAAAATCAGCCCCAGCATTTT. It codes for CASSDPKNQPQHF.

The chain recombines TRBV7-9 with TRBJ2-1; possibly TRBD2 for D (6 bases). The V gene lost 6 bases and the J gene lost 7 bases, with 13 bases spanning the gap. This CDR3 spans 13 amino acids. Germline CDR1 reads SEHNR; CDR2 reads FQNEAQ (reference sequence). The CDR3 DNA is TGTGCCAGCAGTTCACTAGCTGGGAATGAGCAGTTCTTC. Amino acid sequence: CASSSLAGNEQFF. The full variable domain, with the rest looked up from reference TRBV7-9 and TRBJ2-1, is DTGVSQNPRHKITKRGQNVTFRCDPISEHNRLYWYRQTLGQGPEFLTYFQNEAQLEKSRLLSDRFSAERPKGSFSTLEIQRTEQGDSAMYLCASSSLAGNEQFFGPGTRLTVL.

This clone is a singleton in its sample. The chain is built from TRBV27 and TRBJ2-1; 12 nucleotides align to TRBD2. J gave up 4 bases and V 5 bases, and 3 bases lay outside the gene matches. The germline CDR1 and CDR2 sequences are MNHEY and SMNVEV (reference sequence). This CDR3 is 15 amino acids long. The CDR3 protein is CASSQGLAGYNEQFF. The CDR3, as DNA: TGTGCCAGCAGTCAAGGACTAGCGGGGTACAATGAGCAGTTCTTC.

The chain is built from TRBV19 and TRBJ2-7, with a tentative D call TRBD2 (6 bases). Per the germline V gene, CDR1 is LNHDA and CDR2 is SQIVND (reference sequence). CDR3 length equals 13 residues. V was shortened by 5 bases and J by 2 bases, with 10 bases between the two germline ends. CDR3 protein: CASSHTSPYEQYF. For the CDR3, the DNA is TGTGCCAGTAGTCACACTAGCCCCTACGAGCAGTACTTC.

The rearrangement uses TRBV5-6 and TRBJ2-7; a weak D match, TRBD2 (5 bases). The V gene's germline CDR1 is SGHDT and CDR2 YYEEEE. The V end was cut by 1 base, the J end by 4 bases, with 15 bases between. The CDR3 covers 15 residues. In DNA form, the CDR3 reads TGTGCCAGCAGCTTGTTCCGGACTGACCTATACGAGCAGTACTTC. It yields the protein CASSLFRTDLYEQYF.

The CDR3 DNA follows: TGTGCCAGCAGTTGGGGACAGGGCACCGCTGAAGCTTTCTTT. It codes for CASSWGQGTAEAFF. This chain joins TRBV27 and TRBJ1-1; 9 positions match TRBD1. The V gene's germline CDR1 is MNHEY and CDR2 SMNVEV (reference sequence). This CDR3 comprises 14 residues. V was pared by 4 bases and J by 6 bases, with 6 bases of the junction left unmatched.

The V and J genes are TRBV4-3 and TRBJ2-1; 7 bases are shared with TRBD1. The germline CDR1 and CDR2 sequences are LGHNA and YSLEER. J was trimmed by 8 bases and V by 5 bases; bases with no gene match: 12. The CDR3 totals 15 residues. DNA for the CDR3: TGCGCCAGCAGCGGACGACAGGGTGTTTTCCATGAGCAGTTCTTC. It is translated as CASSGRQGVFHEQFF.

The chain joins TRBV29-1 to TRBJ1-2; D is possibly TRBD1 (6 bases). The CDR3 is 11 amino acids. Trimming removed 5 bases at V and 3 bases at J, with 7 bases between. Germline-derived CDR1 and CDR2 are SQVTM and ANQGSEA. In nucleotides, the CDR3 is TGCAGCGTTTCAGGGGACTATGGCTACACCTTC. Translation: CSVSGDYGYTF.

The J gene is TRBJ2-1, the V gene TRBV10-2; 7 positions agree with TRBD2. Germline values: CDR1 WSHSY, CDR2 SAAADI. CDR3 length equals 16 residues. V lost 2 bases, J lost 7 bases, and 11 bases stayed unmatched. The CDR3 loop is CASSEGWGGPYNEQFF. The CDR3 DNA reads as TGCGCCAGCAGTGAGGGGTGGGGAGGGCCTTATAATGAGCAGTTCTTC.

The chain employs TRBV2 and TRBJ2-3, with a possible D match to TRBD1 (5 bases). There are 13 residues in the CDR3. Germline CDR1 is SNHLY and CDR2 is FYNNEI. The CDR3 loop is CALTGPRGDTQYF. CDR3 in DNA: TGTGCTTTAACGGGTCCAAGGGGAGATACGCAGTATTTT. The entire variable domain, with the rest obtained from reference TRBV2 and TRBJ2-3, is as follows: EPEVTQTPSHQVTQMGQEVILRCVPISNHLYFYWYRQILGQKVEFLVSFYNNEISEKSEIFDDQFSVERPDGSNFTLKIRSTKLEDSAMYFCALTGPRGDTQYFGPGTRLTVL.

This chain connects TRBV19 to TRBJ2-7, with a weak D call TRBD2 (5 bases). The CDR3 contains 14 residues. Germline CDR1 LNHDA, CDR2 SQIVND (reference sequence). V was clipped by 1 base and J by 3 bases, with 10 bases between them. In nucleotides, the CDR3 is TGTGCCAGTAGTATAGGAGGGCCGGGCTACGAGCAGTACTTC. This codes for CASSIGGPGYEQYF.

The chain employs TRBV9 and TRBJ2-1; a possible D gene is TRBD2 (6 bases). The ends were cut back, 3 bases at V and 11 bases at J, with 12 bases in the middle. Germline V gene sequence: CDR1 SGDLS, CDR2 YYNGEE. CDR3 length: 12 amino acids. CDR3 coding DNA: TGTGCCAGCAGCGCCGGGAGAGGGAAGCAGTTCTTC. Its translation: CASSAGRGKQFF.

The rearrangement joins TRBV5-4 to TRBJ1-2; 9 positions match TRBD1. J was trimmed by 7 bases and V by 3 bases; bases with no gene match: 10. CDR1 SGHNT and CDR2 YYREEE come from the germline V gene (reference sequence). The CDR3 is 15 residues long. The CDR3 here is CASSWSTGTGIGYTF. The CDR3 coding sequence is TGTGCCAGCAGCTGGTCTACCGGGACAGGGATTGGCTACACCTTC. The entire variable domain, with the rest obtained from reference TRBV5-4 and TRBJ1-2, is as follows: ETGVTQSPTHLIKTRGQQVTLRCSSQSGHNTVSWYQQALGQGPQFIFQYYREEENGRGNFPPRFSGLQFPNYSSELNVNALELDDSALYLCASSWSTGTGIGYTFGSGTRLTVV.

The genes are TRBV4-1 and TRBJ1-1; possible D gene TRBD1, 5 bases. Germline V CDR1 and CDR2: MGHRA, YSYEKL. This CDR3 is built from 14 residues. Between the trimmed V and J ends, which lost 7 bases and 0 bases, there was a span of 12 bases. Here the CDR3 reads CASKATGLNTEAFF. CDR3 DNA sequence: TGCGCCAGCAAAGCTACAGGATTGAACACTGAAGCTTTCTTT.

The chain couples TRBV6-5 to TRBJ2-7; a weak D match, TRBD2 (5 bases). From germline, CDR1 is MNHEY and CDR2 SVGAGI. The CDR3 has 15 residues. V lost 6 bases and J lost 0, with 15 bases in between. CDR3 nucleotide sequence: TGTGCCAGCAGCCCCCGAGGACTGGTCTCCTACGAGCAGTACTTC. Translated, it gives CASSPRGLVSYEQYF.

The chain joins TRBV30 to TRBJ2-7; the D gene is possibly TRBD2 (5 bases). The CDR3 consists of 13 residues. Germline CDR1 is GTSNPN and CDR2 is SVGIG (reference sequence). The V end was cut by 4 bases, the J end by 6 bases, with 16 bases between. The CDR3 reads CAWIPLAVGEQYF. CDR3 sequence (DNA): TGTGCCTGGATCCCCCTAGCCGTGGGCGAGCAGTACTTC. Full variable domain (rest looked up from reference TRBV30 and TRBJ2-7): SQTIHQWPATLVQPVGSPLSLECTVEGTSNPNLYWYRQAAGRGLQLLFYSVGIGQISSEVPQNLSASRPQDRQFILSSKKLLLSDSGFYLCAWIPLAVGEQYFGPGTRLTVT.